The rows below give T cell receptor beta chains drawn from one sample of a study of Graves' ophthalmopathy and Graves' hyperthyroidism. TCRdb re-called the multiplex PCR reads with MiXCR, one entry per CDR3 protein. The sample consists of roughly 400,000 distinct CDR3 sequences, approximately 15% of them appearing once. Material: peripheral blood. These receptors were obtained from a young woman with stable Graves' hyperthyroidism. CDR3s include the opening cysteine and the closing phenylalanine or tryptophan. Fields, in order: J gene, V gene, clone size, D gene, CDR3 DNA, CDR3 protein. A D gene is named only where the DNA matches it firmly. Expanded clones are given a class, and other clones once, few, many or no size at all.

J: TRBJ1-2
V: TRBV12-3/TRBV12-4
size: many
D: -
DNA: TGTGCCAGCAGTTCATCAGGGGATGGCTACACCTTC
CDR3: CASSSSGDGYTF

J: TRBJ1-5
V: TRBV6-1
size: many
D: -
DNA: TGTGCCAGCAGTGAAGCGGGCAGGGTTTATCAGCCCCAGCATTTT
CDR3: CASSEAGRVYQPQHF

J: TRBJ2-7
V: TRBV6-1
size: few
D: TRBD2
DNA: TGTGCCAGCAGTGTGGTAGCGGGGACCTACGAGCAGTACTTC
CDR3: CASSVVAGTYEQYF

J: TRBJ2-2
V: TRBV6-1
size: many
D: -
DNA: TGTGCCAGCCTAAAACCCGGAGGGTCCGGGGAGCTGTTTTTT
CDR3: CASLKPGGSGELFF

J: TRBJ1-5
V: TRBV6-2/TRBV6-3
size: -
D: TRBD1
DNA: TGTGCCAGCGGGTCGACAGGGGAGAGCAATCAGCCCCAGCATTTT
CDR3: CASGSTGESNQPQHF

J: TRBJ2-7
V: TRBV20-1
size: many
D: TRBD2
DNA: TGCAGTGCTAGAGATTTCGGCGGGACTAGCGGGACCTACGAGCAGTACTTC
CDR3: CSARDFGGTSGTYEQYF

J: TRBJ1-1
V: TRBV18
size: -
D: -
DNA: TGTGCCAGCTCACCACTGTCGGGGGCGAACACTGAAGCTTTCTTT
CDR3: CASSPLSGANTEAFF

J: TRBJ2-4
V: TRBV10-3
size: few
D: TRBD1
DNA: TGTGCCATCAGGTCCCCGGGACAGCCAAACATTCAGTACTTC
CDR3: CAIRSPGQPNIQYF

J: TRBJ2-7
V: TRBV18
size: -
D: TRBD1
DNA: TGTGCCAGCTCACCGGGGACAGCGGCCTACGAGCAGTACTTC
CDR3: CASSPGTAAYEQYF

J: TRBJ1-1
V: TRBV20-1
size: many
D: -
DNA: TGCAGTGCTAGTCACTGGGGCCCCGAAGCTTTCTTT
CDR3: CSASHWGPEAFF

J: TRBJ2-7
V: TRBV11-3
size: many
D: -
DNA: TGTGCCAGCAGCTTGTCCCAGGTCTTATACGAGCAGTACTTC
CDR3: CASSLSQVLYEQYF

J: TRBJ2-7
V: TRBV5-1
size: many
D: -
DNA: TGCGCCAGCAGCAATTGGGAGGGGGGCTCCTACGAGCAGTACTTC
CDR3: CASSNWEGGSYEQYF

J: TRBJ2-7
V: TRBV19
size: many
D: -
DNA: TGTGCCAGTAGTATAGATCTCAGGGGATCCGTGAGGGAGCAGTACTTC
CDR3: CASSIDLRGSVREQYF

J: TRBJ2-5
V: TRBV6-1
size: many
D: -
DNA: TGTGCCAGCGTAAGGGGGAGGGAGACCCAGTACTTC
CDR3: CASVRGRETQYF

J: TRBJ1-2
V: TRBV13
size: many
D: -
DNA: TGTGCCAGCAGCTTAAACGAAGGCTACACCTTC
CDR3: CASSLNEGYTF

J: TRBJ2-7
V: TRBV20-1
size: -
D: -
DNA: TGCAGTGCTAGAGTTCCTAGCAGAAGCGAGCAGTACTTC
CDR3: CSARVPSRSEQYF

J: TRBJ2-7
V: TRBV2
size: -
D: -
DNA: TGTGCCAGCAGTGAAATCAGGGGAAGCGAGCAGTACTTC
CDR3: CASSEIRGSEQYF

J: TRBJ1-2
V: TRBV29-1
size: -
D: -
DNA: TGCGGCGTCGACCCGGGGACGGAATATGGCTACACCTTC
CDR3: CGVDPGTEYGYTF

J: TRBJ1-1
V: TRBV11-3
size: -
D: TRBD1
DNA: TGTGCCTGCAGCTCCCCAGGGGGTAGGACTGAAGCTTTCTTT
CDR3: CACSSPGGRTEAFF

J: TRBJ2-7
V: TRBV6-1
size: many
D: -
DNA: TGTGCCAGCAGTAAAAAGGGGGGTACTGGAGAGCAGTACTTC
CDR3: CASSKKGGTGEQYF

J: TRBJ1-1
V: TRBV13
size: many
D: -
DNA: TGTGCCAGCAGCCGAGGATTGGGGAACACTGAAGCTTTCTTT
CDR3: CASSRGLGNTEAFF

J: TRBJ2-7
V: TRBV5-1
size: few
D: TRBD2
DNA: TGCGCCAGCAGCTCCGGACTAGGGCCCTACGAGCAGTACTTC
CDR3: CASSSGLGPYEQYF

J: TRBJ1-2
V: TRBV6-5
size: many
D: TRBD1
DNA: TGTGCCAGCAGTTACTGGGACAGGGTTTATGGCTACACCTTC
CDR3: CASSYWDRVYGYTF

J: TRBJ1-5
V: TRBV12-3/TRBV12-4
size: many
D: -
DNA: TGTGCCAGCAGCTCAATGTCAGGACCGAGAAACAATCAGCCCCAGCATTTT
CDR3: CASSSMSGPRNNQPQHF

J: TRBJ2-5
V: TRBV20-1
size: many
D: TRBD1
DNA: TGCAGTGCTGTCCAGGTCTACAGGGGTCAACAAGAGACCCAGTACTTC
CDR3: CSAVQVYRGQQETQYF

J: TRBJ1-1
V: TRBV7-3
size: many
D: -
DNA: TGTGCCAGCAGCTTAATGCCCGTGAACACTGAAGCTTTCTTT
CDR3: CASSLMPVNTEAFF

J: TRBJ2-6
V: TRBV19
size: many
D: TRBD1
DNA: TGTGCCAGTACCGCAGGGACAGTCAACTCTGGGGCCAACGTCCTGACTTTC
CDR3: CASTAGTVNSGANVLTF

J: TRBJ2-2
V: TRBV11-1
size: few
D: -
DNA: TGCGCCAGCAGCTTAGGCAGGGCCGGGGAGCTGTTTTTT
CDR3: CASSLGRAGELFF

J: TRBJ1-1
V: TRBV12-3/TRBV12-4
size: -
D: -
DNA: TGTGCCAGCAGTCGGGACACCCGGGGCACTGAAGCTTTCTTT
CDR3: CASSRDTRGTEAFF

J: TRBJ2-5
V: TRBV10-3
size: many
D: -
DNA: TGTGCCATCAGAGTAACAGGCCAAGAGACCCAGTACTTC
CDR3: CAIRVTGQETQYF

J: TRBJ1-1
V: TRBV6-2/TRBV6-3
size: many
D: TRBD1
DNA: TGTGCCAGCAGTGCCCGGGACAGGGGGTGGAACACTGAAGCTTTCTTT
CDR3: CASSARDRGWNTEAFF

J: TRBJ2-7
V: TRBV20-1
size: many
D: -
DNA: TGCAGTGCCCTTCACTCTCTTCGTGGCGAGCAGTACTTC
CDR3: CSALHSLRGEQYF

J: TRBJ2-4
V: TRBV6-7
size: many
D: -
DNA: TGTGCCACCCCCGGGGGAGCCAAAAACATTCAGTACTTC
CDR3: CATPGGAKNIQYF

J: TRBJ2-7
V: TRBV12-3/TRBV12-4
size: -
D: TRBD1
DNA: TGTGCCAGCAGGTCAGGGGGCTACGTGCAGTACTTC
CDR3: CASRSGGYVQYF

J: TRBJ2-7
V: TRBV6-2/TRBV6-3
size: many
D: -
DNA: TGTGCCACGTCTAACGGGGGCTACGAGCAGTACTTC
CDR3: CATSNGGYEQYF

J: TRBJ1-1
V: TRBV7-2
size: many
D: TRBD1
DNA: TGTGCCAGCAGCGACGACAGGGACACTGAAGCTTTCTTT
CDR3: CASSDDRDTEAFF

J: TRBJ2-7
V: TRBV20-1
size: once
D: TRBD2
DNA: TGCAGTGCTAGAGATCTGCGGACTAGCGACTCCTACGAGCAGTACTTC
CDR3: CSARDLRTSDSYEQYF

J: TRBJ1-2
V: TRBV6-5
size: many
D: -
DNA: TGTGCCAGCAGTTCCCGGACCTATGGCTACACCTTC
CDR3: CASSSRTYGYTF

J: TRBJ1-5
V: TRBV20-1
size: many
D: TRBD1
DNA: TGCAGTGCTAGAGCCGGGACAGGGGTAGAGCCCCAGCATTTT
CDR3: CSARAGTGVEPQHF

J: TRBJ2-7
V: TRBV27
size: many
D: -
DNA: TGTGCCAGCAGTTTAAATCCGTCTTACGAGCAGTACTTC
CDR3: CASSLNPSYEQYF

J: TRBJ2-5
V: TRBV3-1
size: few
D: TRBD2
DNA: TGTGCCAGCAGCCAAGTTAGTAGCGGGGCCTTCGTGGCCCAGTACTTC
CDR3: CASSQVSSGAFVAQYF

J: TRBJ2-5
V: TRBV6-5
size: many
D: -
DNA: TGTGCCAGCAGTTACTCGGGGCAGGGACGGGAAGAGACCCAGTACTTC
CDR3: CASSYSGQGREETQYF

J: TRBJ2-5
V: TRBV9
size: few
D: -
DNA: TGTGCCAGCAGCCCGGGCCGCGGTGCGAGGTACCAAGAGACCCAGTACTTC
CDR3: CASSPGRGARYQETQYF

J: TRBJ1-1
V: TRBV14
size: -
D: -
DNA: TGTGCCAGCAGCCACTCGGCAGCTGAAGCTTTCTTT
CDR3: CASSHSAAEAFF

J: TRBJ1-1
V: TRBV6-1
size: many
D: -
DNA: TGTGCCAGCAGACCCCTTATGAACACTGAAGCTTTCTTT
CDR3: CASRPLMNTEAFF

J: TRBJ2-2
V: TRBV29-1
size: many
D: -
DNA: TGCAGCGGGCTCACGAACACCGGGGAGCTGTTTTTT
CDR3: CSGLTNTGELFF

J: TRBJ2-7
V: TRBV15
size: many
D: -
DNA: TGTGCCACCAGCAGAGGCAGCTTCTACGAGCAGTACTTC
CDR3: CATSRGSFYEQYF

J: TRBJ2-1
V: TRBV5-1
size: -
D: -
DNA: TGCGCCAGCAGCTTGGAAGGCTCCGAGAATGAGCAGTTCTTC
CDR3: CASSLEGSENEQFF